This T cell receptor beta chain was found in a study of CD8 T cells in Susac syndrome. Germline V gene lookup returns CDR1 MNHEY and CDR2 SVGAGI. The CDR3 covers 14 residues. V was pared by 0 bases and J by 6 bases, with 11 bases between. This clonotype occurred once. Healthy donors served as age- and sex-matched controls. RNA in amounts of roughly 0.5 to 1 ug was reverse transcribed with random hexamers. TCRdb ran MiXCR on the immunoSEQ multiplex PCR reads and lists one entry per CDR3 protein. The sample holds approximately 170,000 distinct CDR3 sequences; around 93% are singletons and the top ten take 0.13%.

The sample comprised CD4+ T cells from PBMCs. The TCR comes from a human donor in good health. This rearrangement joins TRBV6-5 to TRBJ1-1; D ambiguous. CDR3 bases: TGTGCCAGCAGTTACTCCATCATTAGATCTGAAGCTTTCTTT. It is translated as CASSYSIIRSEAFF.